This TCR beta chain was profiled in a study of vaccination and CD4 T cells after COVID-19. Study observations and caveats: In convalescent patients, a median about 87% of reactive clones appeared only post-vaccination.

CDR3 length equals 15 residues. The V end was cut by 0 bases, the J end by 6 bases, with 15 bases between. The germline gives CDR1 GTSNPN, CDR2 SVGIG (reference sequence). The treatment denotes: approximately 11-day PBMC culture with coronavirus spike peptide pools or control peptides (ViraFEST assay). Expanded clonotypes were found by TCR sequencing after peptide-pool stimulation (ViraFEST). On days 3 and 7, half the medium was swapped for fresh IL-2-containing medium. Once obtained from cultured CD4+ T cells, the DNA was sequenced using the Oncomine TCR Beta short-read assay. TCRdb reprocessed the PCR reads with MiXCR, giving one entry per CDR3 protein. The sample yields some 11,000 distinct CDR3 sequences, 73% seen once. Regarding this clonotype: Its specificity is not known.

This clonotype was sampled from a human donor who had recovered from COVID-19. The chain employs TRBV30 and TRBJ2-1; D is unclear. Sequenced input: CD4+ T cells from blood, cultured in vitro. The CDR3 here is CAWSVYPPISNEQFF. The CDR3 DNA follows: TGTGCCTGGAGTGTATACCCCCCTATTTCCAATGAGCAGTTCTTC.